The clone carrying this TCR beta chain showed up just once. Its antigen is undetermined. The data were taken from a study of blood T cells in healthy people across ages. Points from the study as a whole: A greater number of naive CD4+ cells and higher diversity distinguished long-lived donors from aged donors. In older individuals, TCR beta diversity per million T cells was lower, falling roughly linearly with age.

Sample-barcoded 5' priming and a J-beta primer mix drove a second PCR of roughly 6 to 12 cycles. TCRdb reprocessed the 5' RACE reads via MiXCR and lists one record per CDR3 protein. This sample has over 1.5 million distinct CDR3 sequences; roughly 49% occur once, and the top ten carry around 2.1%. J gave up 1 base and V 6 bases, and 10 bases lay outside the gene matches. CDR3 length: 16 residues. Per germline, CDR1 DFQATT and CDR2 SNEGSKA (reference sequence). The gene calls are TRBV20-1 and TRBJ2-3; 10 bases line up with TRBD2. The sample comprised blood. The sequence derives from a woman aged 40 to 50 in good health. DNA for the CDR3: TGCAGTGCCTCTTATCGGCTAGCGGGAGGCACAGATACGCAGTATTTT. Its protein is CSASYRLAGGTDTQYF.